The 6 T cell receptor beta chains listed next were all sequenced from one sample in a study of T cell responses to AZD1222 COVID-19 vaccine. TCRdb's copy holds only in-frame clones and misses some; the assay was immunoSEQ multiplex PCR. The sample has some 87,000 clones; under 95% are singletons. The input for sequencing was peripheral blood, taken on day 0 of MenACWY control vaccination. The receptors come from an adult in good health.

This clone has only one observation. This chain links TRBV9 with TRBJ1-2; TRBD1 matches at 7 bases. The germline V gene has CDR1 SGDLS and CDR2 YYNGEE. CDR3 size: 15 residues. The V and J ends lost 4 bases and 5 bases, in that order; junction bases with no gene match: 11. CDR3 sequence reads: CASSPSGTVIYGYTF. The CDR3 DNA reads as TGTGCCAGCAGCCCTTCGGGGACAGTCATTTATGGCTACACCTTC.

The rearrangement joins TRBV4-2 to TRBJ1-3; D is ambiguous. The V gene lost 2 bases and the J gene lost 0 bases, with 8 bases spanning the gap. In germline, CDR1 is LGHNA, CDR2 YNFKEQ. The CDR3 contains 15 residues. The CDR3 DNA is TGTGCCAGCAGCCAACTCAGTAACTCTGGAAACACCATATATTTT. Translating it yields CASSQLSNSGNTIYF.

The chain recombines TRBV7-8 with TRBJ1-2, with D tentatively TRBD1 (6 bases). The V gene's germline CDR1 is SGHVS and CDR2 FQNEAQ. This CDR3 region has 13 residues. Trimming took off 5 bases at V and 4 bases at J, with 11 bases between the two ends. CDR3 bases: TGTGCCAGCAGCCCCCGGGACATCTATGGCTACACCTTC. Its translation is CASSPRDIYGYTF.

The V gene is TRBV4-2, the J gene TRBJ2-2, with D uncertain. The CDR3 is 16 residues long. Trimming took 0 bases from V and 2 from J, leaving 10 bases between them. Germline CDR1 reads LGHNA; CDR2 reads YNFKEQ. The CDR3 DNA reads TGTGCCAGCAGCCAAGACCCGGACCGAAACACCGGGGAGCTGTTTTTT. It translates to CASSQDPDRNTGELFF.

This clone has just one count. J is TRBJ2-3 and V is TRBV13; D perhaps matches TRBD2 (8 bases). Deletions cut 1 base from V and 6 bases from J, with 23 bases between. Per germline, CDR1 PRHDT and CDR2 FYEKMQ (reference sequence). This CDR3 contains 18 residues. The CDR3 loop is CASSLVRDSTSGSDTQYF. The CDR3 DNA is TGTGCCAGCAGCTTAGTCCGGGACAGCACTAGCGGTTCCGATACGCAGTATTTT.

J is TRBJ2-7 and V is TRBV5-4; 8 positions agree with TRBD1. Unmatched junction bases numbered 4, after V lost 1 base and J lost 1 base. The CDR3 consists of 15 residues. Germline V CDR1 and CDR2: SGHNT, YYREEE (reference sequence). The CDR3 DNA follows: TGTGCCAGCAGCTTGTCGGGACAGGTATCCTACGAGCAGTACTTC. Protein product: CASSLSGQVSYEQYF.